The 17 T cell receptor beta chains below come from one sample, sequenced in a study of early T cells in non-severe SARS-CoV-2 infection. TCRdb redid the calling of the 5' RACE reads with MiXCR, one entry per CDR3 protein. The sample yields more than 50,000 distinct CDR3 sequences, more than 9% seen once. Sequenced sample: whole blood. The receptors were sampled from an adult who was a healthcare worker with PCR-confirmed SARS-CoV-2 infection or an uninfected control (not recorded which).

Comment on this clonotype: A single base separates this from a much larger clone, so it may be a read error. The J gene is TRBJ2-1, the V gene TRBV7-2, with 7 bases fitting TRBD1. Germline V gives CDR1 SGHTA, CDR2 FQGNSA. The CDR3 covers 14 residues. The CDR3 protein is CASSLSPTGNEEFF. For the CDR3, the DNA is TGTGCCAGCAGCTTAAGTCCGACAGGGAATGAGGAGTTCTTC. Supplemented by reference TRBV7-2 and TRBJ2-1, the full variable domain reads GAGVSQSPSNKVTEKGKDVELRCDPISGHTALYWYRQSLGQGLEFLIYFQGNSAPDKSGLPSDRFSAERTGGSVSTLTIQRTQQEDSAVYLCASSLSPTGNEEFFGPGTRLTVL.

The chain employs TRBV7-9 and TRBJ2-1; 7 bases agree with TRBD2. The CDR3 is 17 amino acids. J was trimmed by 0 bases and V by 3 bases; bases with no gene match: 8. Per the germline V gene, CDR1 is SEHNR and CDR2 is FQNEAQ (reference sequence). DNA of the CDR3: TGTGCCAGCAGCTTCTCCGCTGGCGGGAGCTCCTACAATGAGCAGTTCTTC. This sequence encodes CASSFSAGGSSYNEQFF.

This clonotype was counted many times. The chain recombines TRBV27 with TRBJ1-5; unclear D gene. Germline CDR1 and CDR2: MNHEY and SMNVEV (reference sequence). There are 13 residues in the CDR3. The ends were cut back, 1 base at V and 3 bases at J, with 4 bases in the middle. CDR3 nucleotides: TGTGCCAGCAGTTTATTTCTCAATCAGCCCCAGCATTTT. Amino acids: CASSLFLNQPQHF.

The chain uses TRBV5-1 and TRBJ2-3; 8 nucleotides align to TRBD2. Germline CDR1 is SGHRS and CDR2 is YFSETQ. The CDR3 runs 14 residues. V dropped 2 bases and J dropped 6; count of bases not matched to a gene: 5. The CDR3 loop reads CASSFRTSIDTQYF. In DNA form, the CDR3 reads TGCGCCAGCAGCTTTAGGACTAGCATCGATACGCAGTATTTT.

Many counts were recorded for this clonotype. This chain connects TRBV20-1 to TRBJ2-4; D is perhaps TRBD2 (6 bases). The germline gives CDR1 DFQATT, CDR2 SNEGSKA (reference sequence). The CDR3 totals 13 residues. V shed 0 bases and J shed 5 bases, with 8 bases lying between them. CDR3 sequence (DNA): TGCAGTGCTAGAGAGGGACTGCAAAACATTCAGTACTTC. Translating gives CSAREGLQNIQYF.

This clonotype was observed many times. The chain uses TRBV5-1 and TRBJ1-4, with D unclear. The V gene's germline CDR1 is SGHRS and CDR2 YFSETQ. V was pared by 0 bases and J by 3 bases, with 6 bases between. The CDR3 runs 14 residues. CDR3 bases: TGCGCCAGCAGCTTGGGAGGGCCTAATGAAAAACTGTTTTTT. Translated, it gives CASSLGGPNEKLFF.

This clonotype was recorded a few times. CDR3 nucleotides: TGTGCCAGCAGCCAAGAGGACAGGACGGTCACCGGGGAGCTGTTTTTT. It encodes CASSQEDRTVTGELFF. The chain has TRBV4-2 and TRBJ2-2; 7 bases fit TRBD1. Germline lookup yields CDR1 LGHNA and CDR2 YNFKEQ. V trimming: 0 bases; J trimming: 4 bases; junction bases outside the gene matches: 5. The CDR3 has 16 residues.

This clonotype has only a few counts. The chain joins TRBV4-3 to TRBJ2-7; no clear D. This CDR3 spans 16 amino acids. V lost 0 bases, J lost 2 bases, and 14 bases lay in between. Germline CDR1 reads LGHNA; CDR2 reads YSLEER. The CDR3 spells CASSQDRLQGTYEQYF. CDR3 nucleotides: TGCGCCAGCAGCCAAGATCGGCTCCAAGGCACCTACGAGCAGTACTTC.

In this sample, this clonotype turned up many times. The chain couples TRBV6-5 to TRBJ2-3; TRBD1 aligns across 8 bases. V lost 0 bases to trimming and J lost 1 base; unmatched junction nucleotides: 6. Per germline, CDR1 MNHEY and CDR2 SVGAGI. This CDR3 has 17 residues. In nucleotides, the CDR3 is TGTGCCAGCAGTTACTCCGGACAGGGTCACCGCACAGATACGCAGTATTTT. Its protein is CASSYSGQGHRTDTQYF.

At least ten counts were recorded for this clonotype. V gene TRBV12-3 or TRBV12-4 combines with J gene TRBJ2-3, with D unclear. Trimming took 3 bases from V and 2 from J, leaving 6 bases between them. The length of the CDR3 is 13 residues. The CDR3 protein is CASSFSITDTQYF. CDR3 in DNA: TGTGCCAGCAGTTTCTCCATCACAGATACGCAGTATTTT.

This clonotype was seen a handful of times. This chain joins TRBV5-6 and TRBJ2-5; 9 nucleotides line up with TRBD2. This CDR3 has 16 amino acids. Losses at the gene ends were 4 bases for V and 0 bases for J; bases not matched to a gene: 7. Germline CDR1 is SGHDT and CDR2 is YYEEEE. The CDR3 here is CASSPILAGYQETQYF. The CDR3 nucleotides are TGTGCCAGCAGCCCAATACTAGCGGGTTACCAAGAGACCCAGTACTTC.

The chain combines TRBV6-1 with TRBJ1-4; the D gene is possibly TRBD1 (5 bases). The CDR3 runs 15 residues. V was pared by 4 bases and J by 5 bases, with 14 bases between. The germline gives CDR1 MNHNS, CDR2 SASEGT. The CDR3 DNA reads as TGTGCCAGCAGTGGCCAAACGGGGGAAAATGAAAAACTGTTTTTT. Its protein product is CASSGQTGENEKLFF.

This clonotype was counted only a few times. The V and J genes are TRBV5-1 and TRBJ1-1; D remains unclear. V lost 4 bases and J 6 bases, leaving 13 bases between the germline ends. Germline CDR1 is SGHRS and CDR2 is YFSETQ. The CDR3 sequence is 13 residues long. CDR3 DNA: TGCGCCAGCAGCGCGGGCTGGAGCTCTGAAGCTTTCTTT. As protein: CASSAGWSSEAFF.

This clonotype rates as medium-sized. The gene calls are TRBV3-1 and TRBJ2-7; D unclear. There are 14 residues in the CDR3. Germline CDR1 LGHDT, CDR2 YNNKEL (reference sequence). V lost 3 bases to trimming and J lost 0 bases, with 9 bases between them. CDR3 protein: CASSQNGLSYEQYF. In nucleotides, the CDR3 is TGTGCCAGCAGCCAGAACGGTCTCTCCTACGAGCAGTACTTC.

A few counts support this clonotype. This chain links TRBV27 with TRBJ1-2; TRBD1 aligns across 7 bases. Looked up from germline, CDR1 is MNHEY and CDR2 is SMNVEV (reference sequence). The CDR3 sequence is 15 residues long. V was pared by 6 bases and J by 4 bases, with 11 bases of the junction left unmatched. The CDR3 bases are TGTGCCAGCAGAGTGACAGGGCTGGAGCCCTATGGCTACACCTTC. This translates into CASRVTGLEPYGYTF.

The sample holds many counts of this clonotype. V is TRBV29-1 and J is TRBJ2-7; D uncertain. The CDR3 contains 11 residues. The germline CDR1 and CDR2 sequences are SQVTM and ANQGSEA. Trimming removed 4 bases from V and 3 bases from J, with 7 bases in between. This CDR3 is CSVGGDYEQYF. DNA for the CDR3: TGCAGCGTTGGCGGTGACTACGAGCAGTACTTC.

This clonotype was picked up many times. The V and J genes are TRBV7-9 and TRBJ2-7; 8 nucleotides match TRBD2. Germline V gives CDR1 SEHNR, CDR2 FQNEAQ (reference sequence). There are 13 residues in the CDR3. DNA for the CDR3: TGTGCTACTAGCGGACAACTCTCCTACGAGCAGTACTTC. It is translated as CATSGQLSYEQYF.